This T cell receptor (beta chain) is drawn from a study of vaccination effects on CD4 cells after COVID-19. In the case of this clone: The antigen is undetermined.

Only in-frame clones appear in the TCRdb table, and some are missing; sequencing was by immunoSEQ multiplex PCR. This table has around 83,000 clones, around 74% appearing once. The germline gives CDR1 MGHRA, CDR2 YSYEKL. The V gene lost 0 bases and the J gene lost 7 bases, with 10 bases spanning the gap. There are 14 residues in the CDR3. Viral peptide pool expansion of antigen-specific CD4+ T cells preceded sequencing in the ViraFEST assay. Once cultured for 10 to 11 days, the cells underwent separation to obtain CD4+ T cells. The gene calls are TRBV4-1 and TRBJ1-5, with a possible D match to TRBD1 (6 bases). This TCR was sampled from a human donor who received a COVID-19 vaccine. The sample consisted of CD4+ T cells from PBMCs cultured with HCoV-229E spike peptides, taken before COVID-19 vaccination. CDR3 residues: CASSQDRGGQPQHF. For the CDR3, the DNA is TGCGCCAGCAGCCAAGATCGTGGGGGCCAGCCCCAGCATTTT.